The sample holds a few counts of the clone carrying this T cell receptor beta chain. The antigen remains unidentified. The sample belongs to a study of molecular identifiers for immune sequencing clone quantification. Regarding the study as a whole: For highly expanded clones, sizes could be underestimated when identical TCR molecules share a barcode. In naive cells, clones above 20 RNA copies held under 1% of molecules, whereas in effector cells they held over 98%.

The CDR3 covers 14 residues. V was trimmed by 3 bases and J by 2 bases, leaving 10 bases between them. CDR1 and CDR2 from the germline V gene are KGHSH and LQKENI. TCRdb used MiXCR to reprocess the PCR reads, holding one entry per CDR3 protein. The table lists around 480,000 distinct CDR3 sequences, over 20% of them singletons. The sequence derives from a human donor in good health. Some libraries in this study had Jurkat cell RNA spiked in. The J gene is TRBJ1-1, the V gene TRBV18, with a weak D call TRBD1 (5 bases). The sample comprised naive CD8+ T cells from blood, with Jurkat cell RNA spiked in. Subset in this sample: FACS-sorted CD8+CD4-CCR7+CD45RA+ naive T cells. CDR3 bases: TGTGCCAGCTCACCCCCGGGGGACAACACTGAAGCTTTCTTT. This translates into CASSPPGDNTEAFF.